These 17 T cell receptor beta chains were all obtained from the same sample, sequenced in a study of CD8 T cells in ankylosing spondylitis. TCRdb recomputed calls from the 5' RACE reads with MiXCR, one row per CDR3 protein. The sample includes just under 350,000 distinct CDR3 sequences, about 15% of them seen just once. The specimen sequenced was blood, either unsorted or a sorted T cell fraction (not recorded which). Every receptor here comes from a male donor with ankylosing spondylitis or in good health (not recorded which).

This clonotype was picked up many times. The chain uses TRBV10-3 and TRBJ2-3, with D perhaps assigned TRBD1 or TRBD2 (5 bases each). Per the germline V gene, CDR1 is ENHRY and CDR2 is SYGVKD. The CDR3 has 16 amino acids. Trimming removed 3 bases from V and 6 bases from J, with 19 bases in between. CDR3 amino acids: CAISDWDQGRADTQYF. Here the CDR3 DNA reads TGTGCCATCAGTGACTGGGACCAGGGCAGGGCTGATACGCAGTATTTT.

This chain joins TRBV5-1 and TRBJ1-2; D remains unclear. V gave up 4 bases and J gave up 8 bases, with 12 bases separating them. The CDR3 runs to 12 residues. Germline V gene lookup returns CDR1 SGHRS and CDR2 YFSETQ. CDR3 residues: CASSINPPGYTF. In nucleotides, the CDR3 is TGCGCCAGCAGCATTAATCCGCCGGGCTACACCTTC. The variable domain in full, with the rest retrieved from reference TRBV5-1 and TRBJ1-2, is KAGVTQTPRYLIKTRGQQVTLSCSPISGHRSVSWYQQTPGQGLQFLFEYFSETQRNKGNFPGRFSGRQFSNSRSEMNVSTLELGDSALYLCASSINPPGYTFGSGTRLTVV.

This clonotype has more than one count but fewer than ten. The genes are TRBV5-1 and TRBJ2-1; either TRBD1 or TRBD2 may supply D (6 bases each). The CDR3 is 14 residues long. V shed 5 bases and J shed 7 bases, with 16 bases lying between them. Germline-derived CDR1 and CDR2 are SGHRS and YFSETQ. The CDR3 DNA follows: TGCGCCAGCAGTTCCTCGGGGGCGGGGAATGAGCAGTTCTTC. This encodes CASSSSGAGNEQFF.

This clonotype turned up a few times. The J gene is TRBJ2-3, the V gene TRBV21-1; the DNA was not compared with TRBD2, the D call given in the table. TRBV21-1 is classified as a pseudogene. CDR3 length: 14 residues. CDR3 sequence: CAIVQGLDTDTQYF. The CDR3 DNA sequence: TGTGCCATCGTGCAGGGACTGGACACAGATACGCAGTATTTT.

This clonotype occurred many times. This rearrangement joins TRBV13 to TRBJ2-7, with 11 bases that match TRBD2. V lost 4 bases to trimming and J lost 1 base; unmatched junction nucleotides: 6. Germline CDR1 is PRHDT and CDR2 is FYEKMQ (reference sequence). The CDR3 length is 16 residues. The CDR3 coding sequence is TGTGCCAGCAGCTCCCTGGGACTAGCGGCTTCCTACGAGCAGTACTTC. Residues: CASSSLGLAASYEQYF.

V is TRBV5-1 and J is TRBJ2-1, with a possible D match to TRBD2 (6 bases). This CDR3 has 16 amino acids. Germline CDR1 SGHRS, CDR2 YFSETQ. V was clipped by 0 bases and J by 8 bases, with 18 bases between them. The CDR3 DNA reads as TGCGCCAGCAGCTTGGAAGGGGCGGGGTGGGGCGATGAGCAGTTCTTC. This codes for CASSLEGAGWGDEQFF.

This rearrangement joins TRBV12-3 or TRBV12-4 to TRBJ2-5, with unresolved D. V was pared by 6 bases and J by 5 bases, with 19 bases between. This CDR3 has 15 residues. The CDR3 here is CASSLRPGAEETQYF. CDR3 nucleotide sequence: TGTGCCAGCAGCCTCCGCCCCGGCGCGGAGGAGACCCAGTACTTC.

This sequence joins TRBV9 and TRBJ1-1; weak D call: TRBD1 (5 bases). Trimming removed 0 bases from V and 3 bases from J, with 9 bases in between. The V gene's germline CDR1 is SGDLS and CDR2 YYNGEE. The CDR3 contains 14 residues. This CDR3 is CASSVVGGYTEAFF. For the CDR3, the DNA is TGTGCCAGCAGCGTAGTTGGGGGGTACACTGAAGCTTTCTTT.

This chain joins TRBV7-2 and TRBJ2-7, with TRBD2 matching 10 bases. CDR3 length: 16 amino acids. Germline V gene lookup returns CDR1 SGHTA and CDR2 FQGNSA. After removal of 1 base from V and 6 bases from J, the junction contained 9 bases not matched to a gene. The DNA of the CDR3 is TGTGCCAGCAGCTTAGGCCAGGTGATAGCGGGGGGCGAGCAGTACTTC. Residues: CASSLGQVIAGGEQYF.

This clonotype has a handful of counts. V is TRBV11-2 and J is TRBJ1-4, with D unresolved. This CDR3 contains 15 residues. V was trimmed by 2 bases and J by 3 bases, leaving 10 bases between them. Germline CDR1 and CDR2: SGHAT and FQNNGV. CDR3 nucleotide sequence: TGTGCCAGCAGCTTATCGGACGGGGCTAATGAAAAACTGTTTTTT. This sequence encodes CASSLSDGANEKLFF.

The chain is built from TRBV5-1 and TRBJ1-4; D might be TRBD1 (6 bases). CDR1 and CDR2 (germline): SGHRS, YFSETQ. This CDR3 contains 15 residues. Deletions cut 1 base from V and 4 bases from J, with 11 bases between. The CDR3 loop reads CASSLSAGDNEKLFF. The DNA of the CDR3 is TGCGCCAGCAGCTTGTCGGCAGGGGATAATGAAAAACTGTTTTTT.

The CDR3 coding sequence is TGCGCCAGCAGTGAGTCGGGGTCTAGCTCCTACAATGAGCAGTTCTTC. Translated: CASSESGSSSYNEQFF. The chain combines TRBV10-1 with TRBJ2-1, with unresolved D. Germline lookup yields CDR1 WNHNN and CDR2 SYGVQD (reference sequence). CDR3 size: 16 residues. V lost 0 bases to trimming and J lost 0 bases, with 9 bases between them.

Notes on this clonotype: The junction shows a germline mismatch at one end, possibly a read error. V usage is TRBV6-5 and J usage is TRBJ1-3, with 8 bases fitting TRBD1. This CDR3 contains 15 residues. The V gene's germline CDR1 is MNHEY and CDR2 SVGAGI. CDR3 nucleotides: TGTGCCAGCAATTACAGGGGGGGGCCTGGAAACACCATATATTTT. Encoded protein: CASNYRGGPGNTIYF.

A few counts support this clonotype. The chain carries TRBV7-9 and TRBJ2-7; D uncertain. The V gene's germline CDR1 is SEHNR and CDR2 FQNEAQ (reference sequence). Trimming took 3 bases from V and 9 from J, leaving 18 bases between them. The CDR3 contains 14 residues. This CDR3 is CASSFDVTYNGQYF. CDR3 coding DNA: TGTGCCAGCAGCTTCGACGTAACCTACAATGGGCAGTACTTC.

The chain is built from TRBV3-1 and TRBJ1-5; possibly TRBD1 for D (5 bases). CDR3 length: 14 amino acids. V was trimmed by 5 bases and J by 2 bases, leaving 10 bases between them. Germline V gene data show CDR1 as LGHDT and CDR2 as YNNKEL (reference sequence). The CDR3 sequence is CASSGGRGNQPQHF. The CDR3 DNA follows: TGTGCCAGCAGCGGGGGACGAGGCAATCAGCCCCAGCATTTT.

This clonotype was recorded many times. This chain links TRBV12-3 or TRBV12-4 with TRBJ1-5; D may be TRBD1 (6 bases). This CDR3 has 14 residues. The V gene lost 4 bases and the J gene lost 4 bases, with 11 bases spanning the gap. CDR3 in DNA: TGTGCCAGCAGTTCACGACAGGCTAATCAGCCCCAGCATTTT. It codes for CASSSRQANQPQHF.

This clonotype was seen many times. The CDR3 nucleotides read TGTGCCAGCAGCCCCCCCCTTAGCGGCCTTCGCACAGATACGCAGTATTTT. Its translation is CASSPPLSGLRTDTQYF. The chain combines TRBV7-9 with TRBJ2-3; tentative D call: TRBD2 (6 bases). CDR1 is SEHNR, CDR2 FQNEAQ, per germline (reference sequence). The ends were cut back, 5 bases at V and 1 base at J, with 19 bases in the middle. This CDR3 has 17 residues.